The 10 T cell receptor beta chains given below trace back to one sample, sequenced in a study of T-cell reconstitution after alpha-beta-depleted transplantation in children (dated by TCRdb to the mid-2010s). The library was produced with PCR. TCRdb shows the sequencer as Illumina HiSeq 2500. To normalize quantification of the TCRbeta repertoire, the TCR libraries were built with molecular barcoding that relied on unique molecular identifiers. The public reads were quality trimmed at Q25 with fastp and then assembled into clones with MiXCR by TCRdb, keeping productive beta chains. Each entry is one CDR3 protein sequence, shown with its most common DNA and genes. This sample is represented by roughly 350,000 distinct CDR3 sequences; 10% to 13% of them were singletons. 2.4% of the sample belongs to the ten largest clones. This specimen consisted of PBMCs from the stem cell graft donor, obtained from the stem cell graft. The source of these receptors is a human donor who donated a stem cell graft to a child with acute lymphoblastic leukemia.

The chain joins TRBV4-1 to TRBJ2-1, with 8 bases that match TRBD2. Trimming removed 8 bases from V and 9 bases from J; junction bases left unmatched: 18. This CDR3 has 16 residues. Germline V CDR1 and CDR2: MGHRA, YSYEKL. CDR3 amino acids: CASRRGEEEYYGEQFF. CDR3 nucleotides: TGCGCCAGCCGGCGGGGGGAGGAGGAGTACTACGGTGAGCAGTTCTTC.

This clonotype was counted between two and nine times. The J gene is TRBJ2-1, the V gene TRBV7-3; 11 bases agree with TRBD2. V lost 5 bases and J lost 15; bases outside the gene matches: 15. The length of the CDR3 is 15 residues. Looked up from germline, CDR1 is SGHTA and CDR2 is FQGTGA. This CDR3 reads CASSATSGTNYRRFF. DNA of the CDR3: TGTGCCAGCAGCGCGACTAGCGGGACAAATTACCGGAGGTTCTTC.

Note on this clonotype: One end of the junction does not line up with germline, which may come from a read error. The chain links TRBV4-2 to TRBJ2-5; D might be TRBD1 or TRBD2, each matching 6 bases. Germline CDR1 LGHNA, CDR2 YNFKEQ. This CDR3 comprises 14 residues. The CDR3 reads CAISRGHSQETQYF. CDR3 nucleotides: TGTGCCATCAGCCGGGGGCACAGCCAAGAGACCCAGTACTTC.

This clonotype appeared a few times. The chain has TRBV20-1 and TRBJ2-5; D is perhaps TRBD2 (5 bases). CDR3 size: 13 residues. Trimming removed 5 bases from V and 2 bases from J, with 12 bases in between. Germline-derived CDR1 and CDR2 are DFQATT and SNEGSKA (reference sequence). CDR3 region: CSASRAEQETQYF. The CDR3 DNA sequence: TGCAGTGCTTCCCGAGCGGAGCAAGAGACCCAGTACTTC.

The CDR3 region has the DNA TGTGCCAGCAGGGTAGTAGGGGGAGTCGATACGCAGTATTTT. This translates into CASRVVGGVDTQYF. This chain joins TRBV12-3 or TRBV12-4 and TRBJ2-3; TRBD1 is a possible D gene (6 bases). Between the trimmed V and J ends, which lost 6 bases and 6 bases, there was a span of 16 bases. CDR3 length: 14 amino acids.

This clonotype was observed at least ten times. The rearrangement joins TRBV3-1 to TRBJ2-3; 8 bases line up with TRBD2. Germline CDR1 LGHDT, CDR2 YNNKEL (reference sequence). CDR3 length equals 14 residues. This CDR3 is CAAATGGRFYTQYF. The CDR3 region has the DNA TGTGCTGCGGCAACTGGCGGGAGGTTTTATACGCAGTATTTT.

This clonotype was seen repeatedly, ten times or more. The chain couples TRBV29-1 to TRBJ2-3, with D perhaps TRBD2 (5 bases). This CDR3 is built from 15 residues. Per the germline V gene, CDR1 is SQVTM and CDR2 is ANQGSEA. The V end lost 0 bases, the J end lost 0 bases, and 10 bases lay between the germline ends. In DNA, the CDR3 is TGCAGCGTTGAAGATCGGAGACTAAGCACAGATACGCAGTATTTT. Its protein product is CSVEDRRLSTDTQYF.

In its sample, this clonotype was seen a few times. The chain couples TRBV7-2 to TRBJ2-1; D uncertain. Germline V lookup: CDR1 SGHTA, CDR2 FQGNSA. Trimming removed 5 bases from V and 4 bases from J, with 9 bases in between. CDR3 length: 13 amino acids. The CDR3 nucleotides are TGTGCCAGCAGCACCGGACGGTACAATGAGCAGTTCTTC. Residues: CASSTGRYNEQFF.

This clonotype was seen more than once but under ten times. This chain joins TRBV12-3 or TRBV12-4 and TRBJ1-2, with 9 bases aligning to TRBD1. The CDR3 spans 17 residues. The V gene end was trimmed by 6 bases and the J gene end by 8 bases; junction bases not matched to a gene: 19. CDR3 in amino acids: CASSWATGQGRRRGYTF. The CDR3, as DNA: TGTGCCAGCAGCTGGGCCACCGGACAGGGGAGGAGAAGGGGCTACACCTTC.

The CDR3 reads CASTRDRDRTEAFF. The CDR3 DNA follows: TGTGCCAGCACCAGGGACAGGGACCGAACTGAAGCTTTCTTT. The chain couples TRBV7-2 to TRBJ1-1; TRBD1 agrees at 9 bases. This CDR3 comprises 14 residues. CDR1 is SGHTA and CDR2 is FQGNSA in the germline V gene. Losses at the gene ends were 7 bases for V and 5 bases for J; bases not matched to a gene: 8.